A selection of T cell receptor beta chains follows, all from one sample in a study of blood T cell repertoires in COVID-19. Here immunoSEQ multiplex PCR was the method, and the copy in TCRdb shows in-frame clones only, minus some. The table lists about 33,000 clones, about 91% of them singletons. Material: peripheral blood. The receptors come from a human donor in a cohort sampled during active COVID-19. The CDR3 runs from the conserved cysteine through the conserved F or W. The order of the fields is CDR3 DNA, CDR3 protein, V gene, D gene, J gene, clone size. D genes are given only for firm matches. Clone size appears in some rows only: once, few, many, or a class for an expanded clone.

CDR3nt: TGCAGCGCAGTCGGACAGGTTAGCGTAAAGGGAGAGACCCAGTACTTC
CDR3aa: CSAVGQVSVKGETQYF
v_gene: TRBV29-1
d_gene: TRBD1
j_gene: TRBJ2-5
abundance: -

CDR3nt: TGTGCCAGCAGCTACGGTGGGGACAGGGGTGCCTACGAGCAGTACTTC
CDR3aa: CASSYGGDRGAYEQYF
v_gene: TRBV3-1/TRBV3-2
d_gene: TRBD1
j_gene: TRBJ2-7
abundance: -

CDR3nt: TGTGCCAGCAGCCGAGAGGCAGGGCCCCAAGAGACCCAGTACTTC
CDR3aa: CASSREAGPQETQYF
v_gene: TRBV5-4
d_gene: -
j_gene: TRBJ2-5
abundance: once

CDR3nt: TGTGCCAGCAGCCCCCGGGACTACCAAGAGACCCAGTACTTC
CDR3aa: CASSPRDYQETQYF
v_gene: TRBV3-1/TRBV3-2
d_gene: -
j_gene: TRBJ2-5
abundance: -

CDR3nt: TGTGCCAGCAGCCAAGAGAGCGGGGGGGCCAGACATGAGCAGTTCTTC
CDR3aa: CASSQESGGARHEQFF
v_gene: TRBV4-2
d_gene: TRBD2
j_gene: TRBJ2-1
abundance: -

CDR3nt: TGTGCCAGCAGTCGGACAGGTACCTACGAGCAGTACTTC
CDR3aa: CASSRTGTYEQYF
v_gene: TRBV6-6
d_gene: TRBD1
j_gene: TRBJ2-7
abundance: -

CDR3nt: TGTGCCTGGAGTGTACTCGGGACAGGGGAAAACATTCAGTACTTC
CDR3aa: CAWSVLGTGENIQYF
v_gene: TRBV30
d_gene: TRBD1
j_gene: TRBJ2-4
abundance: -

CDR3nt: TGTGCCAGCAGCCAAGTATGGGCGGGCACCGGGGAGCTGTTTTTT
CDR3aa: CASSQVWAGTGELFF
v_gene: TRBV3-1/TRBV3-2
d_gene: -
j_gene: TRBJ2-2
abundance: -

CDR3nt: TGTGCCAGCAGTGACCCCGACAGGGACCCGTTTGAGACCCAGTACTTC
CDR3aa: CASSDPDRDPFETQYF
v_gene: TRBV2
d_gene: TRBD1
j_gene: TRBJ2-5
abundance: -

CDR3nt: TGTGCCAGCAGCGCCCGGACAGGCGTAATGGGCTACACCTTC
CDR3aa: CASSARTGVMGYTF
v_gene: TRBV11-2
d_gene: TRBD1
j_gene: TRBJ1-2
abundance: -

CDR3nt: TGTGCCAGCAGCCCAGCGGGGGGCACAGATACGCAGTATTTT
CDR3aa: CASSPAGGTDTQYF
v_gene: TRBV3-1/TRBV3-2
d_gene: TRBD2
j_gene: TRBJ2-3
abundance: few

CDR3nt: TGTGCCAGCAGCCCTGCGGGCTCGAATGAAAAACTGTTTTTT
CDR3aa: CASSPAGSNEKLFF
v_gene: TRBV5-8
d_gene: -
j_gene: TRBJ1-4
abundance: -

CDR3nt: TGTGCCAGCAGCTTATTCGGGACAAACACAGATACGCAGTATTTT
CDR3aa: CASSLFGTNTDTQYF
v_gene: TRBV7-8
d_gene: -
j_gene: TRBJ2-3
abundance: -

CDR3nt: TGCAGCGTCCGACAGGGGGGTTCCTACGAGCAGTACTTC
CDR3aa: CSVRQGGSYEQYF
v_gene: TRBV29-1
d_gene: TRBD1
j_gene: TRBJ2-7
abundance: -

CDR3nt: TGTGCCAGCAGCCCGAGAGTTAGGACTGAGAACACCGGGGAGCTGTTTTTT
CDR3aa: CASSPRVRTENTGELFF
v_gene: TRBV21-1
d_gene: -
j_gene: TRBJ2-2
abundance: -

CDR3nt: TGTGCCAGCATCCTGCGGGGGGCAGATGAGCAGTTCTTC
CDR3aa: CASILRGADEQFF
v_gene: TRBV7-9
d_gene: TRBD2
j_gene: TRBJ2-1
abundance: -